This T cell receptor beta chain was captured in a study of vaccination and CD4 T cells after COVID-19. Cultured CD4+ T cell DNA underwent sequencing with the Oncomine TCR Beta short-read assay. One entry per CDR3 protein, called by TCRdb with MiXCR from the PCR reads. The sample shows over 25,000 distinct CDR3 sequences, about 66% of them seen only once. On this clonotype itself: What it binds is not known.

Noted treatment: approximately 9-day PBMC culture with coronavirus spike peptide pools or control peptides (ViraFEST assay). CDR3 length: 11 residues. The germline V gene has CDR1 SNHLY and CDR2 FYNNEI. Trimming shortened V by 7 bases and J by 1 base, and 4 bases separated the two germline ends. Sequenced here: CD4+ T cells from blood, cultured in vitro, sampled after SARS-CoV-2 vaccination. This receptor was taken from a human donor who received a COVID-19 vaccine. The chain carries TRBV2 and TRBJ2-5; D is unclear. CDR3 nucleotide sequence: TGTGCCAGCATCGGCCAAGAGACCCAGTACTTC. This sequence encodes CASIGQETQYF.